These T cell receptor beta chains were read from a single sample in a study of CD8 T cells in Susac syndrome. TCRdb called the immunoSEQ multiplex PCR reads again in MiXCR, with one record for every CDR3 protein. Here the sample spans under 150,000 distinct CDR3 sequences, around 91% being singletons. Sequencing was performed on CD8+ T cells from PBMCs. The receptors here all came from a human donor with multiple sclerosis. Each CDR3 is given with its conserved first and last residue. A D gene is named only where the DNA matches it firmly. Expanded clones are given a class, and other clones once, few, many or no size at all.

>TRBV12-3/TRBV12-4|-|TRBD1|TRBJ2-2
CASSLRTGPTGELFF
TGTGCCAGCAGTTTAAGGACAGGGCCCACCGGGGAGCTGTTTTTT
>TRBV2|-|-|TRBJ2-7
CASSEGAKDYEQYF
TGTGCCAGCAGTGAAGGGGCAAAAGACTACGAGCAGTACTTC
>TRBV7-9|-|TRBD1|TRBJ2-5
CASSPLVAGGGETQYF
TGTGCCAGCAGCCCACTTGTGGCAGGGGGCGGAGAGACCCAGTACTTC
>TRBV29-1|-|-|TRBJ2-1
CSVESSMNYNEQFF
TGCAGCGTTGAATCTAGCATGAATTACAATGAGCAGTTCTTC
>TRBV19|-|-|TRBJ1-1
CASSIKVATEAFF
TGTGCCAGTAGTATTAAAGTAGCGACTGAAGCTTTCTTT
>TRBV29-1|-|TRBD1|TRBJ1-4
CSVLQGRREKLFF
TGCAGCGTATTACAGGGGCGGCGGGAAAAACTGTTTTTT
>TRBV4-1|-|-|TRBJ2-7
CASSQDRVDRAYEQYF
TGCGCCAGCAGCCAAGACAGGGTGGACAGAGCCTACGAGCAGTACTTC
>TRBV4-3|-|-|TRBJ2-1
CASSQDGITYNEQFF
TGCGCCAGCAGCCAAGACGGGATTACCTACAATGAGCAGTTCTTC
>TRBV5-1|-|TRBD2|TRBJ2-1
CASSSLGLAGGDEQFF
TGCGCCAGCAGCAGTCTGGGACTAGCGGGAGGAGATGAGCAGTTCTTC
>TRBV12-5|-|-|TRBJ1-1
CASGLGFGRATEAFF
TGTGCTAGTGGTTTAGGGTTCGGGCGGGCCACTGAAGCTTTCTTT
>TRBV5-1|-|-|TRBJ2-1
CASSSDWEEQFF
TGCGCCAGCAGCTCGGACTGGGAAGAGCAGTTCTTC
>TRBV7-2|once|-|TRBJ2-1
CASSLADTYNEQFF
TGTGCCAGCAGCTTAGCGGACACCTACAATGAGCAGTTCTTC
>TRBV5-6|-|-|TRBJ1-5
CASSLSYSNQPQHF
TGTGCCAGCAGCTTGAGTTATAGCAATCAGCCCCAGCATTTT
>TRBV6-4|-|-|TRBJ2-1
CASSVGGVNEQFF
TGTGCCAGCAGTGTTGGCGGGGTCAATGAGCAGTTCTTC
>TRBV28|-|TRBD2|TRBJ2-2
CASSLFVSLAATGELFF
TGTGCCAGCAGCCTTTTCGTCTCACTAGCGGCCACCGGGGAGCTGTTTTTT
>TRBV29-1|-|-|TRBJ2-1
CSVDLARSSYNEQFF
TGCAGCGTAGACCTAGCTCGGAGCTCCTACAATGAGCAGTTCTTC
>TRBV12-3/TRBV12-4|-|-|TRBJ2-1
CASTLRGRNLYNEQFF
TGTGCCAGCACCCTGAGGGGGAGAAATCTTTACAATGAGCAGTTCTTC
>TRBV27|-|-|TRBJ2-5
CASRGEGTQYF
TGTGCCAGCAGGGGTGAAGGGACCCAGTACTTC
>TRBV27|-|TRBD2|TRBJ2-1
CASSYLGLAANEQFF
TGTGCCAGCAGTTATCTGGGACTAGCTGCTAATGAGCAGTTCTTC
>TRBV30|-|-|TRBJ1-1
CAWYPRGGTEAFF
TGTGCCTGGTATCCTAGGGGGGGCACTGAAGCTTTCTTT
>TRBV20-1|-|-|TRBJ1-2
CSARATENYGYTF
TGCAGTGCTCGCGCGACAGAAAACTATGGCTACACCTTC
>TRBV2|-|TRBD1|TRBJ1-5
CASSDADRVNQPQHF
TGTGCCAGCAGTGACGCCGACAGGGTCAATCAGCCCCAGCATTTT
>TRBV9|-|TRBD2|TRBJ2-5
CASNRGRGGETQYF
TGTGCCAGCAACAGAGGGAGGGGAGGGGAGACCCAGTACTTC
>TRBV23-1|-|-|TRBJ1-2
CASSHPLGQRDYGYTF
TGCGCCAGCAGTCATCCTCTAGGACAGCGAGACTATGGCTACACCTTC
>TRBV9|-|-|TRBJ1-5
CASSPGSGQPQHF
TGTGCCAGCAGCCCTGGGTCGGGACAGCCCCAGCATTTT
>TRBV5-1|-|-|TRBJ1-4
CASRPFGASNEKLFF
TGCGCCAGCAGACCCTTTGGGGCATCTAATGAAAAACTGTTTTTT
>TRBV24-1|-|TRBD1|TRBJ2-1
CATSWDRTGGVYEQFF
TGTGCCACCAGTTGGGATAGGACAGGGGGGGTCTATGAGCAGTTCTTC